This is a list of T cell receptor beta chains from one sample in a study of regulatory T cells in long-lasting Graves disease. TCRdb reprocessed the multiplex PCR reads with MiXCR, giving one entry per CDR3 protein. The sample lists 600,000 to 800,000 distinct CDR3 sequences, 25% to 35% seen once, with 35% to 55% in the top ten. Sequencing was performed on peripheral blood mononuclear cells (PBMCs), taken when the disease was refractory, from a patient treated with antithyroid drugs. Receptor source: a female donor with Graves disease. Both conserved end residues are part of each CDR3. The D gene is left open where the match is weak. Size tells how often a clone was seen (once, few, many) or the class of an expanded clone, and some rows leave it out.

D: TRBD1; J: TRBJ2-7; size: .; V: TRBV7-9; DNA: TGTGCCAGCAGCTTAGTTTCCAGGGGGCACGAGCAGTACTTC; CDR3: CASSLVSRGHEQYF
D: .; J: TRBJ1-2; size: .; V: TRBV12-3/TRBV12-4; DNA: TGTGCCAGCAGTTTTGATCGGAGAGCTAACTATGGCTACACCTTC; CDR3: CASSFDRRANYGYTF
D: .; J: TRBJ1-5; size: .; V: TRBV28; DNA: TGTGCCAGCCAAGCCGGGGCAGGGAAAAATCAGCCCCAGCATTTT; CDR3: CASQAGAGKNQPQHF
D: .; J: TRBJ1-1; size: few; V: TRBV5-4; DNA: TGTGCCAGCAGCTTCAGGCAGCCCATGAACACTGAAGCTTTCTTT; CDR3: CASSFRQPMNTEAFF
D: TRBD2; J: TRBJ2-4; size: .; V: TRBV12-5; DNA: TGTGCTAGTGGTTTGTTCCGGGGGGGTTTCCAAAACATTCAGTACTTC; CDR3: CASGLFRGGFQNIQYF
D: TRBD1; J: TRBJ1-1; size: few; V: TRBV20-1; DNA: TGCAGTGCTAGATTAATGGGACAGGGCAGTTCTGAAGCTTTCTTT; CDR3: CSARLMGQGSSEAFF
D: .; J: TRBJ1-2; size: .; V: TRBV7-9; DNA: TGTGCCAGCAGCTTATTGCAAGCTGGCTACACCTTC; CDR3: CASSLLQAGYTF
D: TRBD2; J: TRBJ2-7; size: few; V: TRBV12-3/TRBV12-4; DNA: TGTGCCAGCCGATTAGCGGGAGAGCGGAACGAGCAGTACTTC; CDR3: CASRLAGERNEQYF
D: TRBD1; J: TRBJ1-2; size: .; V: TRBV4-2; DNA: TGTGCCAGCAGCCAAGTCGGTCCAGGGGGCAGAGGCTACACCTTC; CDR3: CASSQVGPGGRGYTF
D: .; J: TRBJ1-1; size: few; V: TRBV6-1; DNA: TGTGCCAGCAGTCTCCAACATTCGAGCACTGAAGCTTTCTTT; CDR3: CASSLQHSSTEAFF
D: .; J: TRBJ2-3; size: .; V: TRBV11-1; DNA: TGTGCCAGCAGCATTACCCGAACAGATACGCAGTATTTT; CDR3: CASSITRTDTQYF
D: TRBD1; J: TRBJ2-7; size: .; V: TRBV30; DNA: TGTGCCTGGAGTGTCTTCGGACAGGGGCCCTACGAGCAGTACTTC; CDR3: CAWSVFGQGPYEQYF
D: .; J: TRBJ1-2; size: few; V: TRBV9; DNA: TGTGCCAGCAGCGTAGAGATGGCCTCTAACTATGGCTACACCTTC; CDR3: CASSVEMASNYGYTF
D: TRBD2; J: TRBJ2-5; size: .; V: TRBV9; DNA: TGTGCCAGCAGCGTTGGGACTAGCGGGAGGCGAGAGACCCAGTACTTC; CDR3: CASSVGTSGRRETQYF
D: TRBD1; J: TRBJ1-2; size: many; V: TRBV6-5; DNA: TGTGCCAGCAGTTTCTCCCTACCCGACAGGGACTATGGCTACACCTTC; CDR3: CASSFSLPDRDYGYTF
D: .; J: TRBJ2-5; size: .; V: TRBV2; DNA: TGTGCCAGCAGTGAGGTTTCCGGGGGGACCCAGTACTTC; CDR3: CASSEVSGGTQYF
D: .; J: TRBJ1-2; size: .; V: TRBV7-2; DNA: TGTGCCAGCAGCTTAGGTCAGGGCCCACTCTATGGCTACACCTTC; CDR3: CASSLGQGPLYGYTF
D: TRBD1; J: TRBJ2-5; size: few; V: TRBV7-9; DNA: TGTGCCAGCAGCACCAGGGGACAGCAAGAGACCCAGTACTTC; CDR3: CASSTRGQQETQYF
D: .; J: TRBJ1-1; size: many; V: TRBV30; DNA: TGTGCCTTCAGAGGGAACACTGAAGCTTTCTTT; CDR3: CAFRGNTEAFF
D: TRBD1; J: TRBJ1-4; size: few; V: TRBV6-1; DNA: TGTGCCAGCAGCTCCGGGACAGGGCCTGAAAAACTGTTTTTT; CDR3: CASSSGTGPEKLFF
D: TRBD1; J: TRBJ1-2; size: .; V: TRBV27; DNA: TGTGCCAGCAGTTTACGCACAGGGGTGCCATATGGCTACACCTTC; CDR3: CASSLRTGVPYGYTF
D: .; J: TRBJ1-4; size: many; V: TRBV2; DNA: TGTGCCAGCAGTTTGACAGTAATTAATGAAAAACTGTTTTTT; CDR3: CASSLTVINEKLFF
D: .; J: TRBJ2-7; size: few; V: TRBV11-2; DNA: TGTGCCAGCAGCTTAGATACGTCCGGCACCCCGGGGCTCTACGAGCAGTACTTC; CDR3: CASSLDTSGTPGLYEQYF
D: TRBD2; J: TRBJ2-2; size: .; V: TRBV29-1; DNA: TGCAGCGTTGAAGCTACGACTAGCGGGAGGGCGGTCGGGGAGCTGTTTTTT; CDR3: CSVEATTSGRAVGELFF
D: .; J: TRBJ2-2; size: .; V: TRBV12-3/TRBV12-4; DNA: TGTGCCAGCAGAAGAAGGGACTGGCAGTTCGGGGAGCTGTTTTTT; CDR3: CASRRRDWQFGELFF
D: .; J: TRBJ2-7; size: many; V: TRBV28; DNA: TGTGCCAGCAGTTCCACTTGGGACACTATCTACGAGCAGTACTTC; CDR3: CASSSTWDTIYEQYF
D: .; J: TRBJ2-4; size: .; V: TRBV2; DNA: TGTGCCAGCAGTGATAAAACGGAGGGGGCGGCCAAAAACATTCAGTACTTC; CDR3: CASSDKTEGAAKNIQYF
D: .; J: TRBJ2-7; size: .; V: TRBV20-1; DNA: TGCAGTGCTAGAGATCAAGGCTTGAGCTCCTACGAGCAGTACTTC; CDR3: CSARDQGLSSYEQYF
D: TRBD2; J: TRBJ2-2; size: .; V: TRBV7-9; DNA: TGTGCCAGCAGTTACCCTACTAGCGGGAGGGCCGAGACCGGGGAGCTGTTTTTT; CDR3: CASSYPTSGRAETGELFF
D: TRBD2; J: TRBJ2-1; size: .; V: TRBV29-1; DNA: TGCAGCGTTGTTGGAGTTAGCGGGAGGGCCGGTTACAATGAGCAGTTCTTC; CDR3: CSVVGVSGRAGYNEQFF
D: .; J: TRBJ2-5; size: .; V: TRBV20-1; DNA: TGCAGTGCCCCGCCCTCGGACCGGGCTGGCAAAGAGACCCAGTACTTC; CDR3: CSAPPSDRAGKETQYF
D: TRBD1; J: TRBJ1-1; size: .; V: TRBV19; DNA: TGTGCCAGTAGTACTCACAGGGGATACAACACTGAAGCTTTCTTT; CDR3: CASSTHRGYNTEAFF
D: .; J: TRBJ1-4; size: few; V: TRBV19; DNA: TGTGCCAGTAGTTCGACAGCAAATGAAAAACTGTTTTTT; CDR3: CASSSTANEKLFF
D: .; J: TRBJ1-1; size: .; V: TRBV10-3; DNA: TGTGCCATCAAACCGGGTACTGTGGGGACTGAAGCTTTCTTT; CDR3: CAIKPGTVGTEAFF
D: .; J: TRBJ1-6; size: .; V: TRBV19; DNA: TGTGCCAGTAGTCGGGCGGGGTGGTCACCCCTCCACTTT; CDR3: CASSRAGWSPLHF
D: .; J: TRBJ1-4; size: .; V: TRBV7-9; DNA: TGTGCCAGTACCGAAGTAACTAATGAAAAACTGTTTTTT; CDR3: CASTEVTNEKLFF
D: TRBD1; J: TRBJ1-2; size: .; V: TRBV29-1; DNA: TGCAGCGTTGCGGGACAGGGCTCTGGCTACACCTTC; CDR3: CSVAGQGSGYTF
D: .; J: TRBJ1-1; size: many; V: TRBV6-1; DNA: TGTGCCAGTGAGCGCCCGACCGACGGGTTGGGTGAAGCTTTCTTT; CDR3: CASERPTDGLGEAFF
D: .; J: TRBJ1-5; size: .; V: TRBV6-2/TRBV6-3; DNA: TGTGCCAGCAGTGAATCACAGGGATTAGCTCAGCCCCAGCATTTT; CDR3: CASSESQGLAQPQHF
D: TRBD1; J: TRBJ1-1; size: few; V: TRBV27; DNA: TGTGCCAGCAGGAGACGACAGGGGACGAGACCTGAAGCTTTCTTT; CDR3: CASRRRQGTRPEAFF
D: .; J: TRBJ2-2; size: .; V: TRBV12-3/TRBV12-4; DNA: TGTGCCAGCAGTTTAATGGAGTCCGGGGAGCTGTTTTTT; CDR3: CASSLMESGELFF